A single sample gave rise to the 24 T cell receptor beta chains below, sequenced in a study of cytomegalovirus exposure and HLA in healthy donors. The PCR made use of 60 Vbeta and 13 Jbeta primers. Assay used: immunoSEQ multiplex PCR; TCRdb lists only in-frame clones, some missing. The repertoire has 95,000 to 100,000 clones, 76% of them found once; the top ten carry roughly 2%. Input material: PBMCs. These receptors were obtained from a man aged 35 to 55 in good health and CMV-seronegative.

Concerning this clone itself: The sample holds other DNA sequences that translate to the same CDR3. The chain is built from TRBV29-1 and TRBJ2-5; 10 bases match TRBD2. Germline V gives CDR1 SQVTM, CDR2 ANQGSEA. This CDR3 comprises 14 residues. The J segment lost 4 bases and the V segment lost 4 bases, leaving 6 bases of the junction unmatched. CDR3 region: CSVASGGARETQYF. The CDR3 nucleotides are TGCAGCGTTGCCAGCGGGGGGGCCAGAGAGACCCAGTACTTC.

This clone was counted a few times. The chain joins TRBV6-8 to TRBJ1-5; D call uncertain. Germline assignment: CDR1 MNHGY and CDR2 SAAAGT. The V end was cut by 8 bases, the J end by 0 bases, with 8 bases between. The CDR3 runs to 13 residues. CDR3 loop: CASPGHSNQPQHF. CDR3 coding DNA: TGTGCCAGCCCTGGGCATAGCAATCAGCCCCAGCATTTT.

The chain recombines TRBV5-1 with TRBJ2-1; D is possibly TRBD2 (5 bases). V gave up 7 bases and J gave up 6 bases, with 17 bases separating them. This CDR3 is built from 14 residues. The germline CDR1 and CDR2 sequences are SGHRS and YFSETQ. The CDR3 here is CASGSRPEGNEQFF. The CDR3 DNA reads TGCGCCAGCGGCTCAAGACCCGAGGGCAATGAGCAGTTCTTC.

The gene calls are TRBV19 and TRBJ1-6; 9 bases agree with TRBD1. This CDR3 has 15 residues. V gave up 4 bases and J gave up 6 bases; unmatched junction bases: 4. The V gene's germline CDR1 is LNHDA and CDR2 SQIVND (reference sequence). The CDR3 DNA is TGTGCCAGTAGTACCTCGGACAGGGGTAATTCACCCCTCCACTTT. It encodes CASSTSDRGNSPLHF.

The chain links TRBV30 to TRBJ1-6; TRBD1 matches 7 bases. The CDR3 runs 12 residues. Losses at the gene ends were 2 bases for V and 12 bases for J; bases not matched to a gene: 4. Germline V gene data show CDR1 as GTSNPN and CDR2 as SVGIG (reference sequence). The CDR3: CAWSPQGQPLHF. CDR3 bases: TGTGCCTGGAGTCCACAGGGGCAACCCCTCCACTTT.

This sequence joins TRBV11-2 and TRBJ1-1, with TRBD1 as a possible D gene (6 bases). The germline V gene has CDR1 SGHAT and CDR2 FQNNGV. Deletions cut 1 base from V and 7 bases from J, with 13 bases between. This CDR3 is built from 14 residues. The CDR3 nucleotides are TGTGCCAGCAGCTTAGCCGGCTCGGACAGTGAAGCTTTCTTT. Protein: CASSLAGSDSEAFF. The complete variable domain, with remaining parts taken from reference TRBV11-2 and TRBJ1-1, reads EAGVAQSPRYKIIEKRQSVAFWCNPISGHATLYWYQQILGQGPKLLIQFQNNGVVDDSQLPKDRFSAERLKGVDSTLKIQPAKLEDSAVYLCASSLAGSDSEAFFGQGTRLTVV.

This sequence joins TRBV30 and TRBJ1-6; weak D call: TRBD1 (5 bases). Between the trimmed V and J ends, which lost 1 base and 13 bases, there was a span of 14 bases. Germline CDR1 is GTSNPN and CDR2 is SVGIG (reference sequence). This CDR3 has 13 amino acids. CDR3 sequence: CAWSAHQGAPLHF. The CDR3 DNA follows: TGTGCCTGGAGTGCCCACCAAGGGGCGCCCCTCCACTTT.

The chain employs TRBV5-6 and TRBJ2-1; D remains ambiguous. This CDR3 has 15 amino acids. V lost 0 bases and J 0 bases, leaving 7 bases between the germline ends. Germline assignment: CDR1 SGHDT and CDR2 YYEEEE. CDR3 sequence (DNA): TGTGCCAGCAGCTTGGGTCCTAGCTCCTACAATGAGCAGTTCTTC. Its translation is CASSLGPSSYNEQFF.

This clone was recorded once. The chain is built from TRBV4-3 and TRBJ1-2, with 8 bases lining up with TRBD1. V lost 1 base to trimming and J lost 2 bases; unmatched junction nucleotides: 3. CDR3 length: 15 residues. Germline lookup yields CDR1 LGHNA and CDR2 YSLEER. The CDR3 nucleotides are TGCGCCAGCAGCCAAGGACAGGGGATAAACTATGGCTACACCTTC. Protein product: CASSQGQGINYGYTF.

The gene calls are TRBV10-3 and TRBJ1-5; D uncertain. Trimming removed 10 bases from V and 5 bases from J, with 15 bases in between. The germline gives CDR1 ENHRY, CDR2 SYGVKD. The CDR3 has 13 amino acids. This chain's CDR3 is CASGAADDQPQHF. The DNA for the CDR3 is TGTGCCAGCGGAGCAGCGGACGATCAGCCCCAGCATTTT.

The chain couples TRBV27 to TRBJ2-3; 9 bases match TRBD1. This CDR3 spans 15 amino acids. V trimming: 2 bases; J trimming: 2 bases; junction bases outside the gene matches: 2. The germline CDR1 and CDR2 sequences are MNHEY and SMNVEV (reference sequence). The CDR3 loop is CASSLGTGHTDTQYF. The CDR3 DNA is TGTGCCAGCAGTTTAGGGACAGGGCACACAGATACGCAGTATTTT.

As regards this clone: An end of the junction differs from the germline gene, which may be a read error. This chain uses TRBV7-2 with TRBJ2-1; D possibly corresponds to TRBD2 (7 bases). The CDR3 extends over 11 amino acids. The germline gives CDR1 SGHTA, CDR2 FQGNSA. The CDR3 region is CASSLEGGAVF. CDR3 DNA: TGTGCCAGCAGCTTAGAAGGGGGGGCCGTCTTC.

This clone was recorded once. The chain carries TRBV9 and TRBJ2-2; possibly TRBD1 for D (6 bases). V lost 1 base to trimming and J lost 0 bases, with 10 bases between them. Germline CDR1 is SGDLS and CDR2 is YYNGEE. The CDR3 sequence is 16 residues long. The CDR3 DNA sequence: TGTGCCAGCAGCGTAACGACAGGCGCGAACACCGGGGAGCTGTTTTTT. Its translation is CASSVTTGANTGELFF.

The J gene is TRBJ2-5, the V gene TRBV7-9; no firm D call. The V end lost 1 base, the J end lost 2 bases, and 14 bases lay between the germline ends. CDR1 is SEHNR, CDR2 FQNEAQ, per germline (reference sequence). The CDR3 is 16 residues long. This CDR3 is CASSLVLRMKQETQYF. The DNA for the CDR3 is TGTGCCAGCAGCTTAGTCTTGCGAATGAAGCAAGAGACCCAGTACTTC.

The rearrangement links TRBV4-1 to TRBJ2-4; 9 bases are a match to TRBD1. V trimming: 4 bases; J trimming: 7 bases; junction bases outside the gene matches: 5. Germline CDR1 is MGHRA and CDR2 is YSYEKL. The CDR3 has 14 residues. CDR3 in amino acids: CASSPRTGENIQYF. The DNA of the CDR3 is TGCGCCAGCAGCCCGCGGACAGGGGAGAACATTCAGTACTTC.

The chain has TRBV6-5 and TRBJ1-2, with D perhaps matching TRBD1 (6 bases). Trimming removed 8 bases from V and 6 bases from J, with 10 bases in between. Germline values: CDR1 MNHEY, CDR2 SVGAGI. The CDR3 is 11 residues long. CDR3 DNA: TGTGCCAGCTACAGGGACGATGGCTACACCTTC. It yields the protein CASYRDDGYTF.

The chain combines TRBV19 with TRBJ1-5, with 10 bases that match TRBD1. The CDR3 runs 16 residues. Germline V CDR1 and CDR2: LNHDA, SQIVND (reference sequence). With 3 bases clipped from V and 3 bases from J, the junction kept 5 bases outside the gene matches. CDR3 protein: CASSIWTGGINQPQHF. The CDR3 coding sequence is TGTGCCAGTAGTATCTGGACAGGGGGGATCAATCAGCCCCAGCATTTT.

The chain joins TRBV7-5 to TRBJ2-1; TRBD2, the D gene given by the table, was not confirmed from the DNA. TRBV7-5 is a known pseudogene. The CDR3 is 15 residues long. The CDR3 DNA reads TGTGTCAGAAGCTTAGGCCTAGCGGGGGTAGATGAGCAGTTCTTC. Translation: CVRSLGLAGVDEQFF.

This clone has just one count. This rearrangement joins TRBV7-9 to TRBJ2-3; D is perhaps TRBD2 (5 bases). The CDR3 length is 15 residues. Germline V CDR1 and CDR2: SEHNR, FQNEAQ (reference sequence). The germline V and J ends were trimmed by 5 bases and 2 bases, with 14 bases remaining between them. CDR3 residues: CASSPWTRITDTQYF. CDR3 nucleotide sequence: TGTGCCAGCAGCCCCTGGACTCGAATCACAGATACGCAGTATTTT.

CDR3 sequence: CASSGRGSGSIDTQYF. The CDR3 nucleotides read TGTGCCAGCAGCGGGAGGGGGTCAGGGAGTATAGATACGCAGTATTTT. The chain carries TRBV11-2 and TRBJ2-3; possibly TRBD2 for D (7 bases). V lost 5 bases, J lost 5 bases, and 20 bases lay in between. The CDR3 has 16 amino acids. Per germline, CDR1 SGHAT and CDR2 FQNNGV.

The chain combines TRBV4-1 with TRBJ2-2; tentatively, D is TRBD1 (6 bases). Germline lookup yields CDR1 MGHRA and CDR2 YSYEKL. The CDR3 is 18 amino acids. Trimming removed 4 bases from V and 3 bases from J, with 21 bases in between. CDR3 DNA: TGCGCCAGCAGCCGCCGACCCTTACAGGGAGCGGACACCGGGGAGCTGTTTTTT. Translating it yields CASSRRPLQGADTGELFF.

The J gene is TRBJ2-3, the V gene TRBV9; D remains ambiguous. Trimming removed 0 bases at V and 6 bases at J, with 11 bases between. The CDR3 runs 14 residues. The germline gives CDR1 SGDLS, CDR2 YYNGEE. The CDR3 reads CASSVGYGVDTQYF. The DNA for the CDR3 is TGTGCCAGCAGCGTAGGGTATGGAGTGGATACGCAGTATTTT.

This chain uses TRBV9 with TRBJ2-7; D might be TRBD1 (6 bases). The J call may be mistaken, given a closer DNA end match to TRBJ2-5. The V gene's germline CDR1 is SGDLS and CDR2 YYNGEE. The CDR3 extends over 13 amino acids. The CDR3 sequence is CASSTRQVETQYF. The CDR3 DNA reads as TGTGCCAGCAGCACTCGACAGGTAGAGACCCAGTACTTC.

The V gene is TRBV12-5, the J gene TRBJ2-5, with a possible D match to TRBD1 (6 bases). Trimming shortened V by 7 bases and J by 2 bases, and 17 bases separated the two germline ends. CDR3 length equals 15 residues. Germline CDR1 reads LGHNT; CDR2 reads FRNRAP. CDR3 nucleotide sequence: TGTGCTAGTGTTTCAGGGGCTAGGGGGCAAGAGACCCAGTACTTC. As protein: CASVSGARGQETQYF.